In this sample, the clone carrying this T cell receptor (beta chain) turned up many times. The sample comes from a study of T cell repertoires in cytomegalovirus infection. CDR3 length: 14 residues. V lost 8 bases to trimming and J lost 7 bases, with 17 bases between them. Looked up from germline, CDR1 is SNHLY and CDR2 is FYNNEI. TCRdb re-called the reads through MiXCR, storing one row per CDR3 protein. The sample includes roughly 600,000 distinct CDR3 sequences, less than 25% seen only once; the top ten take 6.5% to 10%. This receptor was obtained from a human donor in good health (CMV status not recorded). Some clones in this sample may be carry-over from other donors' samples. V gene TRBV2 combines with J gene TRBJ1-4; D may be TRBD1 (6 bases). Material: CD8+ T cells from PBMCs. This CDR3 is CASGEAQGGEKLFF. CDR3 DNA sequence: TGTGCCAGCGGGGAGGCACAGGGAGGTGAAAAACTGTTTTTT.